The rows below give T cell receptor beta chains drawn from one sample of a study of blood T cell repertoires in COVID-19. The method was immunoSEQ multiplex PCR; TCRdb's version includes in-frame clones alone and lacks a portion of them. The sample has a few hundred thousand clones; roughly 87% are singletons. Sequenced input: PBMCs or T cells enriched from blood (not recorded which). These receptors came from a woman aged 25 to 45 who had recovered from COVID-19. The CDR3 runs from the conserved cysteine through the conserved F or W. A D gene is named only where the DNA matches it firmly. Expanded clones get a size class; other rows say once, few or many, or leave the size out.

>.|TRBV3-1/TRBV3-2|TRBJ2-3|.
CASSRSLEPSTQYF
TGTGCCAGCAGCCGGTCGCTAGAGCCCTCTACGCAGTATTTT
>.|TRBV7-9|TRBJ2-7|.
CASSSEQGVSYEQYF
TGTGCCAGCAGCTCGGAACAGGGAGTCTCCTACGAGCAGTACTTC
>TRBD2|TRBV7-6|TRBJ2-1|.
CASSLSGGYNEQFF
TGTGCCAGCAGCTTATCGGGGGGGTACAATGAGCAGTTCTTC
>.|TRBV3-1/TRBV3-2|TRBJ1-5|few
CASSNRDNCNQPQHF
TGTGCCAGCAGCAACCGGGACAATTGCAATCAGCCCCAGCATTTT
>TRBD1|TRBV10-3|TRBJ1-2|few
CAIRVSGTGSIYGYTF
TGTGCCATCAGAGTCTCCGGGACAGGGAGTATCTATGGCTACACCTTC
>.|TRBV7-2|TRBJ1-5|few
CASGTPNAGYQPQHF
TGTGCCAGCGGAACACCCAACGCAGGATATCAGCCCCAGCATTTT
>TRBD1|TRBV5-1|TRBJ1-1|.
CASTHPLGTGLTMNTEAFF
TGCGCCAGCACCCACCCCCTCGGGACAGGCCTCACTATGAACACTGAAGCTTTCTTT
>.|TRBV13|TRBJ1-1|.
CASSLLGQRNTEAFF
TGTGCCAGCAGCTTATTGGGGCAGCGGAACACTGAAGCTTTCTTT
>TRBD2|TRBV3-1/TRBV3-2|TRBJ2-1|.
CASSSTSNNEQFF
TGTGCCAGCAGCTCGACTAGCAACAATGAGCAGTTCTTC
>TRBD1|TRBV2|TRBJ2-2|.
CASRGTASNTGELFF
TGTGCCAGCAGGGGGACAGCCTCTAACACCGGGGAGCTGTTTTTT
>TRBD2|TRBV5-5|TRBJ2-1|.
CASSGGLAGSSYNEQFF
TGTGCCAGCAGCGGGGGACTAGCGGGGAGCTCCTACAATGAGCAGTTCTTC
>.|TRBV2|TRBJ2-1|.
CASREGLASLNEQFF
TGTGCCAGCAGGGAAGGGCTAGCGTCTCTAAATGAGCAGTTCTTC
>TRBD1|TRBV19|TRBJ2-3|once
CASSVTQGMIDTQYF
TGTGCCAGTAGTGTTACACAGGGGATGATAGATACGCAGTATTTT
>.|TRBV5-1|TRBJ2-1|.
CASSLDRGGEQFF
TGCGCCAGCAGCTTGGATCGCGGGGGCGAGCAGTTCTTC
>.|TRBV11-2|TRBJ2-7|.
CASSLVGQTYEQYF
TGTGCCAGCAGCTTAGTGGGGCAGACCTACGAGCAGTACTTC
>.|TRBV5-1|TRBJ2-3|.
CASSLWARGTDTQYF
TGCGCCAGCAGCTTGTGGGCGAGGGGCACAGATACGCAGTATTTT
>.|TRBV3-1/TRBV3-2|TRBJ1-5|.
CASSQADSNQPQHF
TGTGCCAGCAGCCAGGCCGATAGCAATCAGCCCCAGCATTTT
>.|TRBV24-1|TRBJ1-4|.
CATSDPRTGLGEKLFF
TGTGCCACCAGTGATCCAAGGACCGGACTGGGAGAAAAACTGTTTTTT
>TRBD2|TRBV5-6|TRBJ2-2|.
CASSLLASGDPGELFF
TGTGCCAGCAGCTTGCTCGCTAGCGGGGATCCCGGGGAGCTGTTTTTT
>TRBD1|TRBV7-9|TRBJ1-1|few
CASSSGTGGARAEAFF
TGTGCCAGCAGCTCCGGGACAGGGGGCGCGAGGGCTGAAGCTTTCTTT
>TRBD1|TRBV11-3|TRBJ1-3|.
CASSYGQGSGNTIYF
TGTGCCAGCAGCTACGGACAGGGTTCTGGAAACACCATATATTTT
>TRBD1|TRBV28|TRBJ1-2|.
CASSLRQGTNYGYTF
TGTGCCAGCAGTTTGCGACAGGGGACTAACTATGGCTACACCTTC
>.|TRBV5-4|TRBJ2-1|once
CASSGGVKRSSYNEQFF
TGTGCCAGCAGCGGCGGGGTGAAGCGGAGCTCCTACAATGAGCAGTTCTTC
>.|TRBV7-2|TRBJ1-2|.
CASSSATGFGYTF
TGTGCCAGCAGCTCCGCCACCGGGTTTGGCTACACCTTC
>TRBD1|TRBV7-8|TRBJ1-6|.
CASSLSLTRGQRNSPLHF
TGTGCCAGCAGCTTATCCTTAACGAGGGGACAGAGAAATTCACCCCTCCACTTT
>.|TRBV7-9|TRBJ1-2|.
CASIYESGSANYGYTF
TGTGCCAGCATCTATGAATCAGGGTCAGCTAACTATGGCTACACCTTC
>TRBD2|TRBV2|TRBJ2-3|.
CASRRLGTITDTQYF
TGTGCCAGCAGGAGGTTAGGGACTATCACAGATACGCAGTATTTT
>TRBD1|TRBV29-1|TRBJ2-3|.
CSVTGGPFGTDTQYF
TGCAGCGTGACAGGGGGCCCGTTCGGCACAGATACGCAGTATTTT
>.|TRBV3-1/TRBV3-2|TRBJ2-3|.
CASSQVWGRRTDTQYF
TGTGCCAGCAGCCAAGTGTGGGGCAGGCGCACAGATACGCAGTATTTT
>TRBD1|TRBV4-1|TRBJ1-2|.
CASSQDTAGQGRYGYTF
TGCGCCAGCAGCCAAGATACTGCGGGACAGGGGCGGTATGGCTACACCTTC
>.|TRBV5-1|TRBJ1-4|.
CASSLAPGNEKLFF
TGCGCCAGCAGCTTGGCCCCGGGTAATGAAAAACTGTTTTTT
>.|TRBV19|TRBJ1-1|.
CASSIPGRDTEAFF
TGTGCCAGTAGTATACCCGGCAGGGACACTGAAGCTTTCTTT
>TRBD1|TRBV2|TRBJ1-6|.
CASNLRRTGGLGSPLHF
TGTGCCAGCAATCTCCGGAGGACAGGGGGCCTGGGTTCACCCCTCCACTTT
>TRBD1|TRBV14|TRBJ1-2|once
CASSQAPGTAAYGYTF
TGTGCCAGCAGCCAAGCCCCCGGGACAGCCGCCTATGGCTACACCTTC
>TRBD1|TRBV18|TRBJ1-2|.
CASSPTGTGYGYTF
TGTGCCAGCTCACCGACAGGGACGGGCTATGGCTACACCTTC
>TRBD1|TRBV6-1|TRBJ1-5|.
CASSEDRDNQPQHF
TGTGCCAGCAGCGAAGACAGGGACAATCAGCCCCAGCATTTT
>.|TRBV23-1|TRBJ2-5|.
CASSQSSPGDQETQYF
TGCGCCAGCAGTCAATCCAGCCCGGGAGATCAAGAGACCCAGTACTTC
>TRBD1|TRBV6-5|TRBJ1-5|once
CAPGGHLNQPQHF
TGTGCTCCAGGGGGGCACCTCAATCAGCCCCAGCATTTT
>.|TRBV7-2|TRBJ1-4|.
CASSQDSATNEKLFF
TGTGCCAGCAGCCAGGACAGTGCAACTAATGAAAAACTGTTTTTT
>.|TRBV27|TRBJ1-2|few
CASGPHYGYTF
TGTGCCAGCGGGCCTCACTATGGCTACACCTTC
>.|TRBV19|TRBJ1-2|.
CASSPSGTNNYGYTF
TGTGCCAGTAGTCCGAGCGGGACAAATAACTATGGCTACACCTTC
>.|TRBV6-1|TRBJ1-5|few
CASSEVSLVVSNQPQHF
TGTGCCAGCAGTGAAGTGTCCTTAGTGGTGAGCAATCAGCCCCAGCATTTT
>.|TRBV28|TRBJ2-1|.
CASTGSEQFF
TGTGCCAGCACGGGAAGTGAGCAGTTCTTC
>.|TRBV5-8|TRBJ2-7|.
CASSLVNEQYF
TGTGCCAGCAGCTTGGTAAACGAGCAGTACTTC
>TRBD2|TRBV18|TRBJ2-3|.
CASSPTSGGTTQYF
TGTGCCAGCTCACCGACTAGCGGGGGGACAACGCAGTATTTT
>.|TRBV9|TRBJ2-3|.
CASSPLTSQGWRYF
TGTGCCAGCAGCCCCCTGACTAGCCAGGGGTGGCGGTATTTT
>.|TRBV5-1|TRBJ1-2|.
CASSLVGVGPYGYTF
TGCGCCAGCAGCTTGGTCGGGGTAGGGCCCTATGGCTACACCTTC
>TRBD1|TRBV4-3|TRBJ2-2|.
CASSHGGQGYNTGELFF
TGCGCCAGCAGCCATGGGGGACAGGGGTATAACACCGGGGAGCTATTTTTT
>TRBD1|TRBV7-2|TRBJ1-2|once
CASSTSGTVLGGYTF
TGTGCCAGCAGCACGTCTGGGACAGTCCTGGGTGGCTACACCTTC
>TRBD2|TRBV4-1|TRBJ2-5|.
CASSQDRGLAGETQYF
TGCGCCAGCAGCCAAGATCGGGGACTAGCGGGGGAGACCCAGTACTTC
>TRBD1|TRBV18|TRBJ2-7|.
CASSPLAGGEQYF
TGTGCCAGCTCACCATTGGCAGGGGGCGAGCAGTACTTC
>TRBD1|TRBV9|TRBJ1-2|.
CASSVSQGGINYGYTF
TGTGCCAGCAGCGTATCACAGGGGGGAATTAACTATGGCTACACCTTC
>.|TRBV19|TRBJ1-1|.
CASSIDGQNTEAFF
TGTGCCAGTAGTATAGACGGACAGAACACTGAAGCTTTCTTT